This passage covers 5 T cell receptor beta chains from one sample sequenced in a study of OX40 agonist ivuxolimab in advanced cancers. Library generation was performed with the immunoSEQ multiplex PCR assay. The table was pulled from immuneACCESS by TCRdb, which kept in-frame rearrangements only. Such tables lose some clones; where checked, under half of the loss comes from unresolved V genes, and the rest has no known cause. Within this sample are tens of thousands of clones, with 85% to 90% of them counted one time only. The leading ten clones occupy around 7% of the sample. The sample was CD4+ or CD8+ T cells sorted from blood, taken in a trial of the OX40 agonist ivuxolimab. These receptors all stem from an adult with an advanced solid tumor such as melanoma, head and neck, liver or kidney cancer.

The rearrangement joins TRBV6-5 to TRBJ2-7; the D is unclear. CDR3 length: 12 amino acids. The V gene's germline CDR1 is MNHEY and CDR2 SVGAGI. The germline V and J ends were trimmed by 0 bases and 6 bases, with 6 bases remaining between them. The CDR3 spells CASSYSVGEQYF. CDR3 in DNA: TGTGCCAGCAGTTACTCCGTGGGCGAGCAGTACTTC.

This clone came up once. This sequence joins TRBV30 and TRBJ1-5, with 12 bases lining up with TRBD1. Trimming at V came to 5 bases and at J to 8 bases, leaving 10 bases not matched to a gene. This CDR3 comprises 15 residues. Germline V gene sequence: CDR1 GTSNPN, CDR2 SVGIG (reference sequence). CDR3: CAWGAGQGAYEPQHF. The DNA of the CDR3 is TGTGCCTGGGGGGCGGGACAGGGGGCGTATGAGCCCCAGCATTTT.

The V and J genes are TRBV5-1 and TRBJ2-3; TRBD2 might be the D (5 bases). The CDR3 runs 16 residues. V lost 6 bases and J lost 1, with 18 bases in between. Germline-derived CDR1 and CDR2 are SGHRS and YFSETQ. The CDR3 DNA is TGCGCCAGCACCGATCCGGTGTACGGGGGCACAGATACGCAGTATTTT. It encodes CASTDPVYGGTDTQYF.

CDR3 protein: CASSPPTGSSGNTIYF. The DNA for the CDR3 is TGTGCCAGCTCACCACCGACAGGAAGCTCTGGAAACACCATATATTTT. The chain employs TRBV18 and TRBJ1-3; possible D gene TRBD1, 6 bases. Trimming removed 0 bases from V and 0 bases from J, with 9 bases in between. The length of the CDR3 is 16 residues. Germline CDR1 and CDR2: KGHSH and LQKENI.

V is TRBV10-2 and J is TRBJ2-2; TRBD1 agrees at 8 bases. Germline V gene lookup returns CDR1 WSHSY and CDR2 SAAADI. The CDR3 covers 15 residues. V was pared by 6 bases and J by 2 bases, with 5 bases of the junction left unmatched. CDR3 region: CASRPGQENTGELFF. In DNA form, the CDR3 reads TGCGCCAGCAGACCGGGACAGGAAAACACCGGGGAGCTGTTTTTT.